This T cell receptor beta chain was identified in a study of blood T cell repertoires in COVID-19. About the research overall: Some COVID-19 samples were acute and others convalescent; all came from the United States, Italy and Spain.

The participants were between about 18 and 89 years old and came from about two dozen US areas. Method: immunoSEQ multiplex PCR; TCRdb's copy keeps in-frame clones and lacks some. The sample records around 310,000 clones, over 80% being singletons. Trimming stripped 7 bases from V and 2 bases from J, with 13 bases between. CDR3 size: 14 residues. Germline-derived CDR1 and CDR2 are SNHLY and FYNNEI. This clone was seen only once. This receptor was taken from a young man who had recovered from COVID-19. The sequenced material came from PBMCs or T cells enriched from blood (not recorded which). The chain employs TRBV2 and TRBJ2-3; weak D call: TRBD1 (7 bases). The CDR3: CASIFRGATDTQYF. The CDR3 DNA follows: TGTGCCAGCATTTTCAGGGGGGCCACAGATACGCAGTATTTT. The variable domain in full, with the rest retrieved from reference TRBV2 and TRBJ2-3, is EPEVTQTPSHQVTQMGQEVILRCVPISNHLYFYWYRQILGQKVEFLVSFYNNEISEKSEIFDDQFSVERPDGSNFTLKIRSTKLEDSAMYFCASIFRGATDTQYFGPGTRLTVL.